A single sample gave rise to the 21 T cell receptor beta chains below, sequenced in a study of T-cell memory formation after mild COVID-19. TCRdb fed the 5' RACE reads into MiXCR, producing one record per CDR3 protein. This sample has under 200,000 distinct CDR3 sequences, with roughly 11% found just once. Sequencing input: PBMCs or a T cell subset sorted from them (not recorded which). Receptor source: a young man who had mild COVID-19 (a few samples of this study predate the infection). Cell type and time point are not known.

The table lists this clonotype with a few counts. V usage is TRBV24-1 and J usage is TRBJ1-2; 7 bases are a match to TRBD1. CDR1 and CDR2 (germline): KGHDR, SFDVKD. The trim removed 3 bases at V and 6 bases at J, leaving 9 bases unmatched. The CDR3 is 15 residues long. CDR3 region: CATSDPGTDRDGYTF. CDR3 nucleotides: TGTGCCACCAGTGATCCCGGGACAGACAGGGATGGCTACACCTTC.

This clonotype was seen more than once but under ten times. This rearrangement joins TRBV11-2 to TRBJ2-3, with 9 positions matching TRBD2. Trimming cost V 7 bases and J 4 bases; bases outside gene matches: 6. CDR1 and CDR2 (germline): SGHAT, FQNNGV. There are 14 residues in the CDR3. CDR3 loop: CASTLAGTADTQYF. The CDR3 nucleotides are TGTGCCAGCACCCTAGCGGGGACCGCAGATACGCAGTATTTT. Variable domain in full (rest from reference TRBV11-2 and TRBJ2-3): EAGVAQSPRYKIIEKRQSVAFWCNPISGHATLYWYQQILGQGPKLLIQFQNNGVVDDSQLPKDRFSAERLKGVDSTLKIQPAKLEDSAVYLCASTLAGTADTQYFGPGTRLTVL.

The chain uses TRBV5-1 and TRBJ2-3, with 7 bases fitting TRBD2. The germline V gene has CDR1 SGHRS and CDR2 YFSETQ. The CDR3 covers 15 residues. V lost 3 bases, J lost 2 bases, and 6 bases stayed unmatched. CDR3 DNA sequence: TGCGCCAGCAGCTCTGCCGGGACTACCACAGATACGCAGTATTTT. Amino acid sequence: CASSSAGTTTDTQYF.

There are many counts of this clonotype. The chain has TRBV3-1 and TRBJ1-1; 8 nucleotides align to TRBD1. V dropped 5 bases and J dropped 1; count of bases not matched to a gene: 3. The CDR3 length is 14 residues. Germline CDR1 reads LGHDT; CDR2 reads YNNKEL (reference sequence). CDR3 sequence reads: CASSSGQGNTEAFF. As DNA, the CDR3 is TGTGCCAGCAGCTCTGGACAGGGGAACACTGAAGCTTTCTTT.

This clonotype was recorded many times. The chain joins TRBV5-1 to TRBJ2-7, with 10 bases that match TRBD2. Germline trimming cut 5 bases from V and 0 bases from J; bases unmatched to any gene: 11. The CDR3 extends over 17 amino acids. CDR1 and CDR2 from the germline V gene are SGHRS and YFSETQ. The chain's CDR3 is CASSPGRLAGVSYEQYF. As DNA, the CDR3 is TGCGCCAGCAGTCCTGGCCGGCTAGCGGGGGTCTCCTACGAGCAGTACTTC.

This clonotype has only a few counts. The rearrangement joins TRBV7-2 to TRBJ2-3; 7 bases align to TRBD1. With 4 bases clipped from V and 5 bases from J, the junction kept 6 bases outside the gene matches. The V gene's germline CDR1 is SGHTA and CDR2 FQGNSA. This CDR3 is 14 amino acids long. The chain's CDR3 is CASSSFRQGDTQYF. CDR3 nucleotides: TGTGCCAGCAGCTCCTTCCGACAGGGAGATACGCAGTATTTT. The full variable domain, rest sourced from reference TRBV7-2 and TRBJ2-3, is GAGVSQSPSNKVTEKGKDVELRCDPISGHTALYWYRQSLGQGLEFLIYFQGNSAPDKSGLPSDRFSAERTGGSVSTLTIQRTQQEDSAVYLCASSSFRQGDTQYFGPGTRLTVL.

The chain links TRBV6-5 to TRBJ2-3, with TRBD2 matching over 10 bases. From germline, CDR1 is MNHEY and CDR2 SVGAGI. The CDR3 sequence is 15 residues long. J gave up 6 bases and V 2 bases, and 5 bases lay outside the gene matches. The CDR3 DNA reads TGTGCCAGCAGTTACGAGCGGGGGGGCCCCGATACGCAGTATTTT. As protein: CASSYERGGPDTQYF.

This clonotype appeared many times. The chain combines TRBV6-6 with TRBJ1-1; possibly TRBD1 for D (6 bases). This CDR3 is 16 amino acids long. Germline V lookup: CDR1 MNHNY, CDR2 SVGAGI (reference sequence). Trimming pared 6 bases from V and 0 bases from J, leaving 17 bases between. This CDR3 is CASRADRMSMNTEAFF. For the CDR3, the DNA is TGTGCCAGCAGAGCTGACAGGATGAGCATGAACACTGAAGCTTTCTTT.

This chain connects TRBV5-1 to TRBJ1-3; D not resolved. Per germline, CDR1 SGHRS and CDR2 YFSETQ. The V end lost 0 bases, the J end lost 4 bases, and 11 bases lay between the germline ends. The CDR3 is 15 amino acids. CDR3 bases: TGCGCCAGCAGCTTGGCGGTAGGGCACGGAAACACCATATATTTT. Protein product: CASSLAVGHGNTIYF.

This chain joins TRBV28 and TRBJ2-5, with D unclear. Trimming pared 7 bases from V and 5 bases from J, leaving 8 bases between. Germline CDR1 and CDR2: MDHEN and SYDVKM. The CDR3 runs to 11 residues. The CDR3 is CASKSVETQYF. DNA of the CDR3: TGTGCCAGCAAAAGCGTGGAGACCCAGTACTTC. Variable domain in full (rest from reference TRBV28 and TRBJ2-5): DVKVTQSSRYLVKRTGEKVFLECVQDMDHENMFWYRQDPGLGLRLIYFSYDVKMKEKGDIPEGYSVSREKKERFSLILESASTNQTSMYLCASKSVETQYFGPGTRLLVL.

This clonotype was seen repeatedly, ten times or more. The chain is built from TRBV7-2 and TRBJ2-1, with TRBD1 matching over 7 bases. There are 13 residues in the CDR3. Germline CDR1 and CDR2: SGHTA and FQGNSA. The junction had 5 bases not matched to a gene; V was cut back by 10 bases and J by 2 bases. CDR3 sequence: CATRQGAYNEQFF. DNA of the CDR3: TGTGCCACCCGGCAGGGGGCCTACAATGAGCAGTTCTTC.

The chain uses TRBV5-1 and TRBJ1-4, with unresolved D. The CDR3 covers 15 residues. In germline, CDR1 is SGHRS, CDR2 YFSETQ. Trimming took off 4 bases at V and 4 bases at J, with 14 bases between the two ends. CDR3 amino acids: CASSHGPTGNEKLFF. The CDR3 coding sequence is TGCGCCAGCAGCCATGGACCCACGGGTAATGAAAAACTGTTTTTT. The full variable domain, with the rest looked up from reference TRBV5-1 and TRBJ1-4, is KAGVTQTPRYLIKTRGQQVTLSCSPISGHRSVSWYQQTPGQGLQFLFEYFSETQRNKGNFPGRFSGRQFSNSRSEMNVSTLELGDSALYLCASSHGPTGNEKLFFGSGTQLSVL.

This clonotype has only a few counts. This rearrangement joins TRBV20-1 to TRBJ2-4; possibly TRBD2 for D (6 bases). Trimming removed 5 bases from V and 0 bases from J, with 14 bases in between. The germline V gene has CDR1 DFQATT and CDR2 SNEGSKA (reference sequence). CDR3 length equals 15 residues. CDR3 DNA sequence: TGCAGTGCTCCACCCGGGGGACTAGCCAAAAACATTCAGTACTTC. Translation gives CSAPPGGLAKNIQYF.

The chain combines TRBV20-1 with TRBJ2-3; 13 nucleotides agree with TRBD2. V dropped 3 bases and J dropped 1; count of bases not matched to a gene: 1. The V gene's germline CDR1 is DFQATT and CDR2 SNEGSKA (reference sequence). The CDR3 has 15 amino acids. CDR3 loop: CSASGTSGGTDTQYF. The CDR3 DNA sequence: TGCAGTGCTAGTGGGACTAGCGGGGGCACAGATACGCAGTATTTT.

This chain uses TRBV12-3 or TRBV12-4 with TRBJ1-1; possible D gene TRBD1, 5 bases. The CDR3 extends over 14 amino acids. Trimming shortened V by 10 bases and J by 6 bases, and 21 bases separated the two germline ends. Here the CDR3 reads CAILSGREPPEAFF. As DNA, the CDR3 is TGTGCCATCCTCAGTGGCAGGGAGCCGCCTGAAGCTTTCTTT.

In its sample, this clonotype was seen many times. The CDR3 region has the DNA TGTGCCAGCAGCGTAGCTGGGCAGCCTAGCACAGATACGCAGTATTTT. This gives the protein CASSVAGQPSTDTQYF. The chain recombines TRBV9 with TRBJ2-3; D not certain. The CDR3 covers 16 residues. V was shortened by 0 bases and J by 0 bases, with 11 bases between the two germline ends. Germline values: CDR1 SGDLS, CDR2 YYNGEE.

This chain connects TRBV15 to TRBJ1-5; D uncertain. The germline V gene has CDR1 LNHNV and CDR2 YYDKDF (reference sequence). The CDR3 is made up of 13 amino acids. Trimming removed 1 base from V and 6 bases from J, with 7 bases in between. CDR3 region: CATSRGVGQPQHF. The CDR3 region has the DNA TGTGCCACCAGCAGAGGGGTGGGTCAGCCCCAGCATTTT. The complete variable domain, with remaining parts taken from reference TRBV15 and TRBJ1-5, reads DAMVIQNPRYQVTQFGKPVTLSCSQTLNHNVMYWYQQKSSQAPKLLFHYYDKDFNNEADTPDNFQSRRPNTSFCFLDIRSPGLGDTAMYLCATSRGVGQPQHFGDGTRLSIL.

This clonotype was counted only a few times. The genes are TRBV25-1 and TRBJ1-2; D call uncertain. The CDR3 is made up of 12 amino acids. V lost 8 bases and J 8 bases, leaving 15 bases between the germline ends. Germline V gene sequence: CDR1 MGHDK, CDR2 SYGVNS. DNA for the CDR3: TGTGCCAGCCGGGGTATCCGGGAGGGCTACACCTTC. Translation gives CASRGIREGYTF.

This clonotype showed up just a few times. This chain uses TRBV12-3 or TRBV12-4 with TRBJ1-3, with D maybe TRBD1 (5 bases). Trimming cost V 6 bases and J 7 bases, with 16 bases left between them. CDR3 length equals 14 residues. CDR3 coding DNA: TGTGCCAGCAGCCACCAGGGTAGCGGGAACACCATATATTTT. Translation: CASSHQGSGNTIYF.

This clonotype appeared a few times. The chain couples TRBV4-3 to TRBJ1-2, with TRBD1 as a possible D gene (5 bases). This CDR3 is built from 14 residues. Trimming took off 4 bases at V and 8 bases at J, with 17 bases between the two ends. Per the germline V gene, CDR1 is LGHNA and CDR2 is YSLEER. The DNA of the CDR3 is TGCGCCAGCAGCCCCGGGGGGAATAATGACGGCTACACCTTC. Its translation: CASSPGGNNDGYTF.

This clonotype showed up many times. V and J are TRBV5-6 and TRBJ2-7; TRBD1 or TRBD2 may be the D gene (5 bases each). The ends were cut back, 3 bases at V and 5 bases at J, with 15 bases in the middle. Germline CDR1 reads SGHDT; CDR2 reads YYEEEE. The CDR3 spans 14 residues. The CDR3 region is CASSSLQGVDEQYV. In DNA, the CDR3 is TGTGCCAGCAGCTCTCTTCAGGGAGTAGACGAGCAGTACGTC.